Given below is one T cell receptor (beta chain) in context. The source of the sample is a study of T cell responses to AZD1222 COVID-19 vaccine. The CDR3 length is 16 residues. Germline lookup yields CDR1 SEHNR and CDR2 FQNEAQ (reference sequence). V gave up 5 bases and J gave up 3 bases; unmatched junction bases: 10. The method was immunoSEQ multiplex PCR; TCRdb's version includes in-frame clones alone and lacks a portion of them. The sample holds around 99,000 clones, around 91% seen once. J is TRBJ2-7 and V is TRBV7-9; 10 bases agree with TRBD2. This clonotype was obtained from an adult in good health. The specimen comprised peripheral blood, sampled on day 0 of AZD1222 vaccination. CDR3 sequence: CASSQGPLAGNYEQYF. The CDR3 region has the DNA TGTGCCAGCAGCCAAGGTCCACTAGCGGGGAACTACGAGCAGTACTTC.